The entry below describes one T cell receptor beta chain. The CDR3 spans 16 residues. V lost 5 bases to trimming and J lost 3 bases, with 18 bases between them. From germline, CDR1 is MNHEY and CDR2 SMNVEV (reference sequence). The data are from a study of blood T cell repertoires in COVID-19. For the study at large: Sites across the United States, Italy and Spain contributed samples from acute and convalescent COVID-19. From T cells, B-cell-depleted T cells, or PBMCs came the material, which was cDNA or gDNA.

As processed by the authors: Estimated nucleated cell counts came from reference gene primer amplification. Sequenced by immunoSEQ multiplex PCR; TCRdb stores in-frame clones only, minus some. Clone size and V and J calls were adopted from that table, with D and trimming inferred from the DNA. The table lists approximately 52,000 clones, about 91% of them singletons. Sequenced input: peripheral blood. The chain carries TRBV27 and TRBJ2-3; maybe TRBD2 (7 bases). The sequence was collected from a man aged 55 to 70 with active COVID-19. Here the CDR3 reads CASSRGGGGRTDTQYF. The CDR3 DNA reads TGTGCCAGCAGTAGGGGGGGCGGGGGCAGGACAGATACGCAGTATTTT.